This is a list of T cell receptor beta chains from one sample in a study of blood T cell repertoires in COVID-19. Method: immunoSEQ multiplex PCR; TCRdb's copy keeps in-frame clones and lacks some. The sample lists about 190,000 clones, around four fifths occurring once. Sequencing used peripheral blood. These receptors were taken from a young man with active or convalescent COVID-19. CDR3s include the opening cysteine and the closing phenylalanine or tryptophan. D genes are given only for firm matches. Some rows mark clone size as missing; the rest say once, few, many or name a class of expanded clone.

v_gene: TRBV30; abundance: once; j_gene: TRBJ2-7; d_gene: -; CDR3aa: CAWIMPGEQYF; CDR3nt: TGTGCCTGGATAATGCCGGGCGAGCAGTACTTC
v_gene: TRBV6-2/TRBV6-3; abundance: -; j_gene: TRBJ1-1; d_gene: -; CDR3aa: CASSYSMQGKEAFF; CDR3nt: TGTGCCAGCAGTTACTCGATGCAGGGTAAGGAAGCTTTCTTT
v_gene: TRBV3-1/TRBV3-2; abundance: few; j_gene: TRBJ1-6; d_gene: -; CDR3aa: CASSVGNKGSPLHF; CDR3nt: TGTGCCAGCAGCGTTGGAAACAAGGGGTCACCCCTCCACTTT
v_gene: TRBV30; abundance: -; j_gene: TRBJ2-1; d_gene: TRBD2; CDR3aa: CAWSVQGGRASYNEQFF; CDR3nt: TGTGCCTGGAGTGTACAGGGCGGGAGGGCATCCTACAATGAGCAGTTCTTC
v_gene: TRBV6-5; abundance: -; j_gene: TRBJ1-6; d_gene: -; CDR3aa: CASSYRGSYNSPLHF; CDR3nt: TGTGCCAGCAGTTACAGGGGTTCCTATAATTCACCCCTCCACTTT
v_gene: TRBV7-2; abundance: -; j_gene: TRBJ2-1; d_gene: TRBD1; CDR3aa: CASSRGRDRDQFF; CDR3nt: TGTGCCAGCAGCCGGGGCCGGGACAGGGATCAGTTCTTC
v_gene: TRBV29-1; abundance: -; j_gene: TRBJ2-6; d_gene: TRBD1; CDR3aa: CSVDRGQGASGANVLTF; CDR3nt: TGCAGCGTTGATAGGGGACAGGGCGCCTCTGGGGCCAACGTCCTGACTTTC
v_gene: TRBV11-2; abundance: -; j_gene: TRBJ1-4; d_gene: TRBD1; CDR3aa: CASSPTGGLGKLFF; CDR3nt: TGTGCCAGCAGCCCTACAGGGGGTCTGGGAAAACTGTTTTTT
v_gene: TRBV6-1; abundance: few; j_gene: TRBJ1-5; d_gene: -; CDR3aa: CASSEYPQGPIHF; CDR3nt: TGTGCCAGCAGTGAATATCCGCAGGGTCCTATACATTTT
v_gene: TRBV28; abundance: -; j_gene: TRBJ2-7; d_gene: -; CDR3aa: CASSLPAALTYEQYF; CDR3nt: TGTGCCAGCAGTTTACCTGCGGCGTTAACCTACGAGCAGTACTTC
v_gene: TRBV14; abundance: -; j_gene: TRBJ2-5; d_gene: TRBD1; CDR3aa: CASSHRGPRTETQYF; CDR3nt: TGTGCCAGCAGCCACAGGGGGCCACGGACAGAGACCCAGTACTTC
v_gene: TRBV29-1; abundance: -; j_gene: TRBJ1-1; d_gene: -; CDR3aa: CSVGSLIGTFGTEAFF; CDR3nt: TGCAGCGTTGGTTCGCTTATCGGGACTTTTGGGACTGAAGCTTTCTTT
v_gene: TRBV9; abundance: -; j_gene: TRBJ1-6; d_gene: -; CDR3aa: CASSVAGSPLHF; CDR3nt: TGTGCCAGCAGCGTGGCAGGGTCACCCCTCCACTTT
v_gene: TRBV19; abundance: -; j_gene: TRBJ2-3; d_gene: -; CDR3aa: CASGGLGEMGPDTQYF; CDR3nt: TGTGCCAGCGGAGGTCTGGGCGAAATGGGCCCAGATACGCAGTATTTT
v_gene: TRBV18; abundance: once; j_gene: TRBJ1-5; d_gene: -; CDR3aa: CASSLLMQGGSNQPQHF; CDR3nt: TGTGCCAGCTCACTTTTGATGCAGGGAGGGAGCAATCAGCCCCAGCATTTT
v_gene: TRBV6-5; abundance: -; j_gene: TRBJ1-6; d_gene: -; CDR3aa: CASKGQLLNNSPLHF; CDR3nt: TGTGCCAGCAAAGGACAACTGTTGAATAATTCACCCCTCCACTTT
v_gene: TRBV3-1/TRBV3-2; abundance: few; j_gene: TRBJ2-7; d_gene: -; CDR3aa: CASSQTPTSSYEQYF; CDR3nt: TGTGCCAGCAGCCAAACGCCTACGAGTAGCTACGAGCAGTACTTC
v_gene: TRBV30; abundance: few; j_gene: TRBJ1-2; d_gene: -; CDR3aa: CACYANYGYTF; CDR3nt: TGTGCCTGTTATGCTAACTATGGCTACACCTTC
v_gene: TRBV14; abundance: -; j_gene: TRBJ2-3; d_gene: -; CDR3aa: CASSHPDRSTDTQYF; CDR3nt: TGTGCCAGCAGCCACCCGGACAGAAGCACAGATACGCAGTATTTT
v_gene: TRBV19; abundance: once; j_gene: TRBJ1-3; d_gene: -; CDR3aa: CASKRDNSGNTIYF; CDR3nt: TGTGCCAGTAAAAGGGACAACTCTGGAAACACCATATATTTT
v_gene: TRBV6-5; abundance: few; j_gene: TRBJ2-7; d_gene: -; CDR3aa: CAITETRRLYEQYF; CDR3nt: TGTGCCATCACAGAGACTAGGAGGCTCTACGAGCAGTACTTC
v_gene: TRBV5-1; abundance: -; j_gene: TRBJ2-4; d_gene: TRBD1; CDR3aa: CASSPQGDPAKNIQYF; CDR3nt: TGCGCCAGCAGCCCCCAGGGGGACCCAGCCAAAAACATTCAGTACTTC
v_gene: TRBV27; abundance: -; j_gene: TRBJ2-2; d_gene: -; CDR3aa: CASGPAGNTGELFF; CDR3nt: TGTGCCAGCGGTCCGGCAGGGAACACCGGGGAGCTGTTTTTT
v_gene: TRBV18; abundance: -; j_gene: TRBJ2-4; d_gene: -; CDR3aa: CASSPSVAKNIQYF; CDR3nt: TGTGCCAGCTCACCAAGCGTAGCCAAAAACATTCAGTACTTC
v_gene: TRBV6-5; abundance: -; j_gene: TRBJ2-2; d_gene: TRBD1; CDR3aa: CASSLTGDTGELFF; CDR3nt: TGTGCCAGCAGTTTGACAGGGGACACCGGGGAGCTGTTTTTT
v_gene: TRBV7-9; abundance: -; j_gene: TRBJ1-1; d_gene: TRBD1; CDR3aa: CASSSTGATEAFF; CDR3nt: TGTGCCAGCAGCTCTACAGGGGCCACTGAAGCTTTCTTT
v_gene: TRBV25-1; abundance: -; j_gene: TRBJ2-7; d_gene: TRBD2; CDR3aa: CASSDSSGRGYEQYF; CDR3nt: TGTGCCAGCAGTGATTCTAGCGGGAGAGGCTACGAGCAGTACTTC
v_gene: TRBV27; abundance: -; j_gene: TRBJ2-2; d_gene: -; CDR3aa: CASSLSGGTGELFF; CDR3nt: TGTGCCAGCAGTTTGTCTGGAGGCACCGGGGAGCTGTTTTTT
v_gene: TRBV25-1; abundance: -; j_gene: TRBJ2-6; d_gene: -; CDR3aa: CASSTLRGSSGANVLTF; CDR3nt: TGTGCCAGCAGTACCTTGAGGGGGAGCTCTGGGGCCAACGTCCTGACTTTC
v_gene: TRBV7-8; abundance: -; j_gene: TRBJ2-7; d_gene: TRBD2; CDR3aa: CASSLGGLAGGTYEQYF; CDR3nt: TGTGCCAGCAGCTTAGGGGGCCTAGCGGGAGGAACCTACGAGCAGTACTTC
v_gene: TRBV5-4; abundance: -; j_gene: TRBJ1-1; d_gene: -; CDR3aa: CASSLFGGRTEAFF; CDR3nt: TGTGCCAGCAGCTTGTTCGGGGGTCGAACTGAAGCTTTCTTT
v_gene: TRBV4-1; abundance: -; j_gene: TRBJ1-4; d_gene: -; CDR3aa: CASSRPTNEKLFF; CDR3nt: TGCGCCAGCTCGAGGCCTACTAATGAAAAACTGTTTTTT
v_gene: TRBV18; abundance: -; j_gene: TRBJ1-2; d_gene: -; CDR3aa: CASSPPYEEDGYTF; CDR3nt: TGTGCCAGCTCACCACCGTATGAGGAGGATGGCTACACCTTC
v_gene: TRBV12-5; abundance: -; j_gene: TRBJ2-3; d_gene: TRBD2; CDR3aa: CASGPGTSGLGDTQYF; CDR3nt: TGTGCTAGTGGACCCGGGACTAGCGGGTTGGGAGATACGCAGTATTTT
v_gene: TRBV11-2; abundance: few; j_gene: TRBJ1-2; d_gene: -; CDR3aa: CASSPGPGYGYTF; CDR3nt: TGTGCCAGCAGCCCCGGCCCAGGGTATGGCTACACCTTC
v_gene: TRBV3-1/TRBV3-2; abundance: -; j_gene: TRBJ2-2; d_gene: -; CDR3aa: CASRRTGDTGELFF; CDR3nt: TGTGCCAGCAGGAGGACGGGGGACACCGGGGAGCTGTTTTTT
v_gene: TRBV21-1; abundance: once; j_gene: TRBJ1-1; d_gene: -; CDR3aa: CASSYPGQRKAEAFF; CDR3nt: TGTGCCAGCAGCTACCCGGGACAGAGGAAGGCTGAAGCTTTCTTT
v_gene: TRBV24-1; abundance: -; j_gene: TRBJ1-2; d_gene: -; CDR3aa: CATGAHYGYTF; CDR3nt: TGTGCCACCGGGGCCCACTATGGCTACACCTTC
v_gene: TRBV5-5; abundance: -; j_gene: TRBJ2-2; d_gene: -; CDR3aa: CASSVAATVNTGELFF; CDR3nt: TGTGCCAGCAGCGTTGCCGCGACAGTGAACACCGGGGAGCTGTTTTTT
v_gene: TRBV3-1/TRBV3-2; abundance: -; j_gene: TRBJ2-4; d_gene: TRBD2; CDR3aa: CASSPLAGGNIQYF; CDR3nt: TGTGCCAGCAGCCCGCTAGCGGGTGGGAACATTCAGTACTTC
v_gene: TRBV30; abundance: -; j_gene: TRBJ2-5; d_gene: TRBD1; CDR3aa: CAWTWDRGSETQYF; CDR3nt: TGTGCCTGGACGTGGGACAGGGGAAGCGAGACCCAGTACTTC
v_gene: TRBV2; abundance: -; j_gene: TRBJ1-4; d_gene: TRBD1; CDR3aa: CASIRTGYEKLFF; CDR3nt: TGTGCCAGCATAAGGACAGGGTATGAAAAACTGTTTTTT
v_gene: TRBV28; abundance: -; j_gene: TRBJ1-5; d_gene: -; CDR3aa: CASSTSLQGSNQPQHF; CDR3nt: TGTGCCAGCAGTACGAGCTTACAGGGATCCAATCAGCCCCAGCATTTT